The present TCR beta chain was sequenced within a study of T cells after yellow fever vaccination. MiXCR, run by TCRdb on the 5' RACE reads, gives a single entry per CDR3 protein. This sample carries around 610,000 distinct CDR3 sequences, approximately 13% of them seen once, and the ten largest clones take more than 12%. CDR3 length equals 15 residues. Trimming pared 4 bases from V and 0 bases from J, leaving 15 bases between. In germline, CDR1 is GTSNPN, CDR2 SVGIG (reference sequence). This TCR was sampled from a man aged 25 to 40 who received the YFV17D yellow fever vaccine. The sequenced sample was PBMCs, obtained on the day of the yellow fever booster vaccination. V gene TRBV30 combines with J gene TRBJ1-1; possible D gene TRBD1, 5 bases. The CDR3 is CAWITAGTMNTEAFF. Written as DNA, the CDR3 is TGTGCCTGGATCACGGCAGGGACTATGAACACTGAAGCTTTCTTT.